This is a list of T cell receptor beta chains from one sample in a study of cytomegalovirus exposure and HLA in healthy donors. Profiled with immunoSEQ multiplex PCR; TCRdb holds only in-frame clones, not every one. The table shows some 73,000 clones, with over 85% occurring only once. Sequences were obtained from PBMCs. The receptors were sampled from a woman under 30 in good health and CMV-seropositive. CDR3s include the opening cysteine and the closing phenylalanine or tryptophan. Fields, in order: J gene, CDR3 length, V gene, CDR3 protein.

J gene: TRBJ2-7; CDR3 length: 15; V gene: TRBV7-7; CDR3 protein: CASSFPGQGCYEQYF
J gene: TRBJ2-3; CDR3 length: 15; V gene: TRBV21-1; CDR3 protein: CASSKDAGATDTQYF
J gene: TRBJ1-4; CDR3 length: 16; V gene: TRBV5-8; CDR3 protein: CASSWGQGPRNEKLFF
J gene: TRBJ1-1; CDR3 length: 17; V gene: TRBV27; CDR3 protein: CASSFQNRQGMNTEAFF
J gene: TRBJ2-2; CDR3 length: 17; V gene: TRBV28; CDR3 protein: CASRNIAGGHNTGELFF
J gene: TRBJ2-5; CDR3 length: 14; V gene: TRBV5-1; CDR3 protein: CASSFSGYQETQYF
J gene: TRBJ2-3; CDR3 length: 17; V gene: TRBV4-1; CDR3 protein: CASSQQEGGGGTDTQYF
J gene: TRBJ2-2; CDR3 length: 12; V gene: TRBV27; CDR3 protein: CASSFRTGELFF
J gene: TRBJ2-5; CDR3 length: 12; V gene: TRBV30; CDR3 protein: CAWTGYQETQYF
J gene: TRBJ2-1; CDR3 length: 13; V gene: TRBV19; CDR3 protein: CASTERRYNEQFF
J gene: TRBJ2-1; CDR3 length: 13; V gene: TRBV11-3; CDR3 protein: CASSLGGSSGALF
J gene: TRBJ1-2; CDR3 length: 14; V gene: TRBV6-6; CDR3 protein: CASSPYPMGGGYTF
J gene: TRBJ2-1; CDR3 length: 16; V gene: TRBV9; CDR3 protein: CASSDTLAGGNNEQFF
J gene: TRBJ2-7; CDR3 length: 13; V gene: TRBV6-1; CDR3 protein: CASDQTGNYEQYF
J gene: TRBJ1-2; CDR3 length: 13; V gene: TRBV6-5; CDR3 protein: CASSYRGREGYTF
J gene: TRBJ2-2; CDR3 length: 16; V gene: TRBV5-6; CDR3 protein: CASSRGLAGVIGELFF
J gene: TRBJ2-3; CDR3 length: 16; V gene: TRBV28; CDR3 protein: CASSLGLPGSTDTQYF
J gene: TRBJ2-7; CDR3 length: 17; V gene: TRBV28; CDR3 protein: CASSFSVGVREFNEQYF
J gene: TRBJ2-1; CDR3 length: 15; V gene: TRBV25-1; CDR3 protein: CASSAWTGTYNEQFF
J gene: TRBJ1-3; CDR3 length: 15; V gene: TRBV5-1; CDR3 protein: CASSLQGTAGNTIYF
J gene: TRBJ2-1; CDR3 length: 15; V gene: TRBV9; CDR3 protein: CASSVGGRTYNEQFF